This T cell receptor (beta chain) is from a study of T cell responses to AZD1222 COVID-19 vaccine. A note on this clone: Its specificity is not known.

Per the germline V gene, CDR1 is SGDLS and CDR2 is YYNGEE. The CDR3 contains 14 residues. V was cut by 4 bases and J by 8 bases, with 16 bases left in between. Profiling relied on immunoSEQ multiplex PCR, and the TCRdb table lists in-frame clones only, not all of them. This sample carries more than 70,000 clones, about 91% of them seen once, and the ten largest clones take around 30%. Findings and caveats of the study: Unmutated variant regions reportedly attract nearly half of all spike-specific TCRs.

This chain connects TRBV9 to TRBJ2-1; D not resolved. Sequencing used peripheral blood, obtained 28 days after the second AZD1222 dose. This clonotype was obtained from an adult who received the AZD1222 COVID-19 vaccine. CDR3 amino acids: CASSSAARVDEQFF. The CDR3 DNA is TGTGCCAGCAGCTCGGCTGCTAGAGTGGATGAGCAGTTCTTC.